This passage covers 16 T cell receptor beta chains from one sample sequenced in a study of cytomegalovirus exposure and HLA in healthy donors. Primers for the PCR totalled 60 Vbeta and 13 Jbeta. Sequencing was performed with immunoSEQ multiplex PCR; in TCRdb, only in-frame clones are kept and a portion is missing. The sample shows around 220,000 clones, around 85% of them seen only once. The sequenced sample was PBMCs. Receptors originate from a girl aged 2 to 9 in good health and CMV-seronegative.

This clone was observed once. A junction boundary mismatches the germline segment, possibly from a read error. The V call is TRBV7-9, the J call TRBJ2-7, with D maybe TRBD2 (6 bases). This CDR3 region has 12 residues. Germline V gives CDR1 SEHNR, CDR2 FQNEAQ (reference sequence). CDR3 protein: CSSSVGGDEQYF. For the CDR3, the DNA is TGTTCCAGCAGCGTCGGGGGAGACGAGCAGTACTTC.

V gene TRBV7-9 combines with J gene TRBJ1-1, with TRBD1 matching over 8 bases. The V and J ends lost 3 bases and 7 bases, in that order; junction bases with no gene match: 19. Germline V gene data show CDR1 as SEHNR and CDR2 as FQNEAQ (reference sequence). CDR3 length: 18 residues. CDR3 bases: TGTGCCAGCAGCTTCCCAAAGCCGTCACAGGGGGAGTGTGGTGAAGCTTTCTTT. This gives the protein CASSFPKPSQGECGEAFF.

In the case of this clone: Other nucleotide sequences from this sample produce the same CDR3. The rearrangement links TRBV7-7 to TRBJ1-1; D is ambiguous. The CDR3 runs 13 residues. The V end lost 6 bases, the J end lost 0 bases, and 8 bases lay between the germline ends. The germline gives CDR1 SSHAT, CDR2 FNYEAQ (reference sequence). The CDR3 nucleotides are TGTGCCAGCAGTTCACAGATGAACACTGAAGCTTTCTTT. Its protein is CASSSQMNTEAFF.

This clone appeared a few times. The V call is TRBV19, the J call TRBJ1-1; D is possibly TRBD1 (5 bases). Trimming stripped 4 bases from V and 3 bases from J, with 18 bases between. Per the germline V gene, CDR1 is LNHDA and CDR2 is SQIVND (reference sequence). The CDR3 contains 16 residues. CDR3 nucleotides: TGTGCCAGTAGTACCTGGGCGGGGACGACGGACACTGAAGCTTTCTTT. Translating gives CASSTWAGTTDTEAFF.

The CDR3 DNA sequence: TGTGCCAGCAGCCCCAGGTGGGGGGGCCCGGTTAATCAGCCCCAGCATTTT. Amino acids: CASSPRWGGPVNQPQHF. The V call is TRBV5-6, the J call TRBJ1-5; TRBD1 is a possible D gene (6 bases). Germline V gene lookup returns CDR1 SGHDT and CDR2 YYEEEE. V lost 4 bases to trimming and J lost 4 bases, with 21 bases between them. The CDR3 length is 17 residues.

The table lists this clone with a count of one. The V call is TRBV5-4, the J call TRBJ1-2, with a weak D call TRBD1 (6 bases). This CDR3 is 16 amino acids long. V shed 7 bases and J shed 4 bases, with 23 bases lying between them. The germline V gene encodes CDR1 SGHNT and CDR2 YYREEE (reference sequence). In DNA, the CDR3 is TGTGCCAGCTCCATTCCTAGACAGGAAGGACTCTATGGCTACACCTTC. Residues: CASSIPRQEGLYGYTF. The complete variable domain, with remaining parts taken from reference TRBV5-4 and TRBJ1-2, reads ETGVTQSPTHLIKTRGQQVTLRCSSQSGHNTVSWYQQALGQGPQFIFQYYREEENGRGNFPPRFSGLQFPNYSSELNVNALELDDSALYLCASSIPRQEGLYGYTFGSGTRLTVV.

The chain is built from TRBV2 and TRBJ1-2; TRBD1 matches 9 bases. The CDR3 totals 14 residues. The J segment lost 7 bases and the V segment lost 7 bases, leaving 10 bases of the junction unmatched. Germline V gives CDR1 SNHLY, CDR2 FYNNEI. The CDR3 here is CASKITGGVGGYTF. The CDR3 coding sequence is TGTGCCAGCAAAATTACAGGGGGCGTAGGTGGCTACACCTTC.

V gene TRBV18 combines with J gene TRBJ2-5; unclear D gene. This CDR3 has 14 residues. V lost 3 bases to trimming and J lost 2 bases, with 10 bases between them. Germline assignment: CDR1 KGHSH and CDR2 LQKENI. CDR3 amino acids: CASSPPTKQETQYF. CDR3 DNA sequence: TGTGCCAGCTCACCTCCGACAAAGCAAGAGACCCAGTACTTC.

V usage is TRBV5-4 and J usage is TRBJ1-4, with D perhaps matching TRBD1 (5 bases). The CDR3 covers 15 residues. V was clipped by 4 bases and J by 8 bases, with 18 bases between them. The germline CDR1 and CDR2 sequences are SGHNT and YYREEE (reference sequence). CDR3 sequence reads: CASSGGGSGREKLFF. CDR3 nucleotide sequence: TGTGCCAGCAGCGGCGGGGGATCTGGGAGGGAAAAACTGTTTTTT.

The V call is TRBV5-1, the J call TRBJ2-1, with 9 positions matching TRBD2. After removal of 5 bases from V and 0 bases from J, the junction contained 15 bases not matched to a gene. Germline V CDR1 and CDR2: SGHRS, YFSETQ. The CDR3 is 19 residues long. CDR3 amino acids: CASSPQLAGPLSSYNEQFF. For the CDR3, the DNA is TGCGCCAGCAGTCCCCAGCTAGCGGGGCCGTTAAGCTCCTACAATGAGCAGTTCTTC.

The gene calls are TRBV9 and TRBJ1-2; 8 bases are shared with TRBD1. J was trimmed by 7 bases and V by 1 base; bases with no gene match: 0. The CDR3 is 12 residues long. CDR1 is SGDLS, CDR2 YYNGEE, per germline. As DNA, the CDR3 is TGTGCCAGCAGCGTAACAGGGGGTGGCTACACCTTC. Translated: CASSVTGGGYTF.

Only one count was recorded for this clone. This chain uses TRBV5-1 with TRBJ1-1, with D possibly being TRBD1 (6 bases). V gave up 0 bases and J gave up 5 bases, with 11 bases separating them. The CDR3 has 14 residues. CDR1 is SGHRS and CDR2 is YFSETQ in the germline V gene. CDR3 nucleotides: TGCGCCAGCAGCTTGGACAGGGATGGGACTGAAGCTTTCTTT. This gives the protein CASSLDRDGTEAFF.

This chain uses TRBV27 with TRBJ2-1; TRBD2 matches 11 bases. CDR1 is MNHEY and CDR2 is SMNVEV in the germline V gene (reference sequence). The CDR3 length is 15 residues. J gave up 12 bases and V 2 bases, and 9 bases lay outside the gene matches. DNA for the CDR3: TGTGCCAGCAGTTTAACCCTAGCGGGAGGTCTGGGGCAGTTCTTC. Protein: CASSLTLAGGLGQFF.

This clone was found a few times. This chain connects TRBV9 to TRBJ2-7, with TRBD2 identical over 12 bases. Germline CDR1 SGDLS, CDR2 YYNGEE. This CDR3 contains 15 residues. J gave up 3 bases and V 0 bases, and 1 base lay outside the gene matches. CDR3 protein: CASSVGLAGVYEQYF. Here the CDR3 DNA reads TGTGCCAGCAGCGTAGGACTAGCGGGAGTCTACGAGCAGTACTTC.

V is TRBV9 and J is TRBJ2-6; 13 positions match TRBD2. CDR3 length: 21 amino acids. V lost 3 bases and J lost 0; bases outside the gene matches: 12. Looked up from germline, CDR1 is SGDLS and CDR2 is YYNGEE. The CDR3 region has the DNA TGTGCCAGCAGCGCTCCCCCGGGACTAGCGGGATCCCGCTCTGGGGCCAACGTCCTGACTTTC. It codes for CASSAPPGLAGSRSGANVLTF. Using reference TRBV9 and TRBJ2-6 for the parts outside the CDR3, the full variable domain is DSGVTQTPKHLITATGQRVTLRCSPRSGDLSVYWYQQSLDQGLQFLIQYYNGEERAKGNILERFSAQQFPDLHSELNLSSLELGDSALYFCASSAPPGLAGSRSGANVLTFGAGSRLTVL.

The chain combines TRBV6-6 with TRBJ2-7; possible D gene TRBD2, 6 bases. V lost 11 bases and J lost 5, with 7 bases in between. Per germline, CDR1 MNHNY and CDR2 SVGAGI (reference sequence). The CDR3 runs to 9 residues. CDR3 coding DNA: TGTGCCCGGGGGAACGAGCAGTACTTC. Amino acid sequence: CARGNEQYF.